A selection of T cell receptor beta chains follows, all from one sample in a study of blood T cell repertoires in COVID-19. Clones were sequenced by immunoSEQ multiplex PCR, and TCRdb holds only the in-frame ones, with some missing. The top ten clones hold 2.4% of a sample with some 220,000 clones, 85% of them seen once. Material: peripheral blood. The receptors were gathered from a woman aged 70-85 years with COVID-19, enrolled during active disease. CDR3s leave out the opening cysteine and the closing phenylalanine or tryptophan. The D gene is left open where the match is weak.

V,J,D,CDR3
TRBV29-1,TRBJ2-7,NA,SVGPTGPYEQY
TRBV6-5,TRBJ1-2,TRBD1,ASSKDRGEYGYT
TRBV21-1,TRBJ1-1,NA,ASSKERRQNTEAF
TRBV10-3,TRBJ1-5,NA,AISERLDQPQH
TRBV6-2/TRBV6-3,TRBJ1-2,NA,ASSPEGALYGYT
TRBV2,TRBJ1-2,NA,ASSEGIGGGGYGYT
TRBV11-2,TRBJ2-1,TRBD2,ASSLRLAGFYNEQF
TRBV18,TRBJ1-4,TRBD1,ASSPRDSNEKLF
TRBV6-5,TRBJ2-1,NA,ATRQDQGPYNEQF
TRBV7-9,TRBJ2-3,NA,ASSFQAADTQY
TRBV19,TRBJ1-5,TRBD1,ASRLMGQGNQPQH
TRBV19,TRBJ2-2,NA,ASSSWEAGISFGELF
TRBV14,TRBJ2-5,NA,ASSQITVQETQY
TRBV5-5,TRBJ1-2,TRBD1,ASNLPGQGLVGYGYT
TRBV4-2,TRBJ1-1,NA,ASSLGTGNTEAF
TRBV6-2/TRBV6-3,TRBJ1-5,NA,ASSYTYGTPPNSNQPQH